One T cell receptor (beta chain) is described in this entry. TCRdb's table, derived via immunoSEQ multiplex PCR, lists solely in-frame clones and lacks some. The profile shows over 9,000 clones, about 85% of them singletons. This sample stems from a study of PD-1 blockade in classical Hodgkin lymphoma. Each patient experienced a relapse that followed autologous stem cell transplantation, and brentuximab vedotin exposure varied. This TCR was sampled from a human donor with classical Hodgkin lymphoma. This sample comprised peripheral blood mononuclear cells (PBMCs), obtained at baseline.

DNA for the CDR3: TGTGCCAGCACCCCGGGACAGGGGGGCACCGGGGAGCTGTTTTTT. Its translation: CASTPGQGGTGELFF. The rearrangement links TRBV6-6 to TRBJ2-2; TRBD1 matches at 11 bases. The germline V gene encodes CDR1 MNHNY and CDR2 SVGAGI (reference sequence). Losses at the gene ends were 7 bases for V and 4 bases for J; bases not matched to a gene: 5. The CDR3 is made up of 15 amino acids.